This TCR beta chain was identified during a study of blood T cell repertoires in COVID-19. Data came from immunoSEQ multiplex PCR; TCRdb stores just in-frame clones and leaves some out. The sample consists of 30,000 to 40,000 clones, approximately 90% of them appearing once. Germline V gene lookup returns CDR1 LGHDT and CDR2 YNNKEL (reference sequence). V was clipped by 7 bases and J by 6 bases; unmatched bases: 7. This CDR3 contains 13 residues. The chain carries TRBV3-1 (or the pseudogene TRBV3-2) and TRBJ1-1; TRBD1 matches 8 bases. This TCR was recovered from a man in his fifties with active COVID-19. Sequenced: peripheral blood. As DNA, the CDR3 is TGTGCCAGCACTCAGGGGGCGGGGGCTGAAGCTTTCTTT. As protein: CASTQGAGAEAFF.